This T cell receptor (beta chain) stems from a study of T-cell reconstitution after alpha-beta-depleted transplantation in children. The table lists this clonotype with a few counts. Library preparation (for TCRbeta) was performed with unique molecular identifiers. TCRdb recomputed calls from the PCR reads with MiXCR, one row per CDR3 protein. The sample holds hundreds of thousands of distinct CDR3 sequences; over 9.5% are singletons and the top ten take about 4%. The CDR3 spans 13 residues. Germline trimming cut 10 bases from V and 5 bases from J; bases unmatched to any gene: 2. CDR1 and CDR2 from the germline V gene are SEHNR and FQNEAQ (reference sequence).

The chain employs TRBV7-9 and TRBJ2-5, with 15 bases aligning to TRBD2. Specimen: PBMCs from the stem cell graft donor, collected from the stem cell graft. This receptor was taken from a human donor who donated a stem cell graft to a child with acute myeloid leukemia. In DNA, the CDR3 is TGTGCCACCGGACTAGCGGGAGGGGAGACCCAGTACTTC. Translating gives CATGLAGGETQYF.